These 30 T cell receptor beta chains came from one sample sequenced in a study of blood T cell repertoires in COVID-19. This table comes from immunoSEQ multiplex PCR, and its TCRdb copy is limited to in-frame clones, with some not included. Seen here are some 190,000 clones, around 82% observed once, and the top ten hold roughly a tenth. The sequenced sample consisted of peripheral blood. These receptors were obtained from an elderly woman with active or convalescent COVID-19.

V gene TRBV27 combines with J gene TRBJ2-3; 14 bases line up with TRBD2. Germline-derived CDR1 and CDR2 are MNHEY and SMNVEV (reference sequence). V was clipped by 4 bases and J by 3 bases; unmatched bases: 12. The CDR3 covers 19 residues. The CDR3 region is CASSSTPGLAGEGTDTQYF. In DNA form, the CDR3 reads TGTGCCAGCAGTTCAACCCCGGGACTAGCGGGAGAAGGGACAGATACGCAGTATTTT.

The chain is built from TRBV27 and TRBJ2-3, with TRBD1 identical over 8 bases. The CDR3 runs to 16 residues. Germline-derived CDR1 and CDR2 are MNHEY and SMNVEV (reference sequence). V lost 2 bases and J lost 6; bases outside the gene matches: 10. The CDR3 coding sequence is TGTGCCAGCAGTTTAGTCGCAGGGTGGGACAGGGATACGCAGTATTTT. Translated, it gives CASSLVAGWDRDTQYF.

This chain connects TRBV9 to TRBJ2-5, with a tentative D call TRBD1 (5 bases). V lost 0 bases and J lost 4, with 13 bases in between. The CDR3 has 15 residues. Germline CDR1 reads SGDLS; CDR2 reads YYNGEE. CDR3 DNA: TGTGCCAGCAGCGTAGACCAGGGTGTCGGAGAGACCCAGTACTTC. This translates into CASSVDQGVGETQYF.

This clone showed up just a few times. The J gene is TRBJ2-7, the V gene TRBV6-6; weak D call: TRBD2 (6 bases). V gave up 6 bases and J gave up 2 bases, with 8 bases separating them. The V gene's germline CDR1 is MNHNY and CDR2 SVGAGI (reference sequence). The CDR3 contains 12 residues. The CDR3 region is CASRGEAYEQYF. The CDR3, as DNA: TGTGCCAGCAGGGGGGAGGCCTACGAGCAGTACTTC.

V gene TRBV27 combines with J gene TRBJ1-1; no clear D. Trimming cost V 6 bases and J 2 bases, with 22 bases left between them. The germline gives CDR1 MNHEY, CDR2 SMNVEV (reference sequence). The CDR3 covers 17 residues. CDR3 bases: TGTGCCAGCAGCCGATGGACGGGAGTTTCAGGCAACACTGAAGCTTTCTTT. This gives the protein CASSRWTGVSGNTEAFF.

The V call is TRBV3-1 (or the pseudogene TRBV3-2), the J call TRBJ2-2; possible D gene TRBD1, 5 bases. The CDR3 totals 13 residues. The germline CDR1 and CDR2 sequences are LGHDT and YNNKEL (reference sequence). The V end was cut by 4 bases, the J end by 8 bases, with 11 bases between. CDR3 sequence: CASSLGVNGELFF. As DNA, the CDR3 is TGTGCCAGCAGCCTAGGGGTAAATGGGGAGCTGTTTTTT.

This rearrangement joins TRBV5-1 to TRBJ2-3, with 12 bases that match TRBD2. CDR1 is SGHRS and CDR2 is YFSETQ in the germline V gene. Trimming removed 3 bases from V and 3 bases from J; junction bases left unmatched: 2. The CDR3 spans 15 residues. CDR3 bases: TGCGCCAGCAGCTCCCTAGCGGGAGGGACAGATACGCAGTATTTT. It is translated as CASSSLAGGTDTQYF. Using reference TRBV5-1 and TRBJ2-3 for the parts outside the CDR3, the full variable domain is KAGVTQTPRYLIKTRGQQVTLSCSPISGHRSVSWYQQTPGQGLQFLFEYFSETQRNKGNFPGRFSGRQFSNSRSEMNVSTLELGDSALYLCASSSLAGGTDTQYFGPGTRLTVL.

The rearrangement links TRBV28 to TRBJ1-1, with D maybe TRBD1 (5 bases). The CDR3 is 15 residues long. Germline values: CDR1 MDHEN, CDR2 SYDVKM. With 1 base removed from V and 8 bases from J, the gap between germline ends came to 17 bases. This CDR3 reads CASSLSVRARVEAFF. For the CDR3, the DNA is TGTGCCAGCAGTTTATCGGTCAGGGCTCGAGTAGAAGCTTTCTTT.

V usage is TRBV2 and J usage is TRBJ1-3; 10 bases align to TRBD1. V dropped 6 bases and J dropped 3; count of bases not matched to a gene: 5. CDR3 size: 15 residues. The germline CDR1 and CDR2 sequences are SNHLY and FYNNEI. The CDR3 loop is CASRDRGLSGNTIYF. For the CDR3, the DNA is TGTGCCAGCAGAGACAGGGGGCTAAGTGGAAACACCATATATTTT.

The sample holds a few counts of this clone. V gene TRBV19 combines with J gene TRBJ2-1; 7 nucleotides align to TRBD2. CDR3 length equals 11 residues. Germline lookup yields CDR1 LNHDA and CDR2 SQIVND (reference sequence). After removal of 10 bases from V and 6 bases from J, the junction contained 3 bases not matched to a gene. CDR3 region: CATWGGNEQFF. Here the CDR3 DNA reads TGTGCCACATGGGGGGGCAATGAGCAGTTCTTC.

The chain recombines TRBV3-1 (or the pseudogene TRBV3-2) with TRBJ2-5; 7 bases map to TRBD2. Germline lookup yields CDR1 LGHDT and CDR2 YNNKEL (reference sequence). V lost 3 bases to trimming and J lost 4 bases; unmatched junction nucleotides: 5. CDR3 length: 14 amino acids. DNA for the CDR3: TGTGCCAGCAGCCACCCGGGAGGTGTAGAGACCCAGTACTTC. Translation: CASSHPGGVETQYF.

The chain carries TRBV20-1 and TRBJ2-1; 7 bases agree with TRBD2. This CDR3 spans 11 amino acids. V lost 8 bases and J lost 9; bases outside the gene matches: 7. Per the germline V gene, CDR1 is DFQATT and CDR2 is SNEGSKA (reference sequence). In DNA form, the CDR3 reads TGCAGTTGTGGGGGGGTCAGTGAGCAGTTCTTC. Its protein is CSCGGVSEQFF.

The chain recombines TRBV7-3 with TRBJ1-1; 9 bases match TRBD1. Per the germline V gene, CDR1 is SGHTA and CDR2 is FQGTGA. The J segment lost 0 bases and the V segment lost 3 bases, leaving 11 bases of the junction unmatched. The length of the CDR3 is 18 residues. The chain's CDR3 is CASSFHGQGIGMNTEAFF. CDR3 DNA sequence: TGTGCCAGCAGCTTCCATGGACAGGGGATTGGGATGAACACTGAAGCTTTCTTT. Full variable domain (outside the CDR3, taken from reference TRBV7-3 and TRBJ1-1): GAGVSQTPSNKVTEKGKYVELRCDPISGHTALYWYRQSLGQGPEFLIYFQGTGAADDSGLPNDRFFAVRPEGSVSTLKIQRTERGDSAVYLCASSFHGQGIGMNTEAFFGQGTRLTVV.

For the CDR3, the DNA is TGCAGTCCCTTAATGACAGGGCAAGCTTTCTTT. Translation gives CSPLMTGQAFF. The V call is TRBV20-1, the J call TRBJ1-1; 7 nucleotides match TRBD1. V trimming: 8 bases; J trimming: 9 bases; junction bases outside the gene matches: 9. The CDR3 has 11 amino acids. Germline assignment: CDR1 DFQATT and CDR2 SNEGSKA (reference sequence).

The CDR3 region has the DNA TGTGCCAGCAGTTACTCGCTAGCGGGAGTCGGTGAGCAGTTCTTC. Translation: CASSYSLAGVGEQFF. This sequence joins TRBV6-5 and TRBJ2-1; 10 positions match TRBD2. Losses at the gene ends were 0 bases for V and 9 bases for J; bases not matched to a gene: 5. CDR1 and CDR2 (germline): MNHEY, SVGAGI. The CDR3 spans 15 residues.

This rearrangement joins TRBV3-1 (or the pseudogene TRBV3-2) to TRBJ2-7; a possible D gene is TRBD2 (6 bases). Trimming took 1 base from V and 3 from J, leaving 13 bases between them. This CDR3 comprises 15 residues. Per germline, CDR1 LGHDT and CDR2 YNNKEL (reference sequence). The CDR3 nucleotides are TGTGCCAGCAGCCAAGTTGCGGGAACAGGCTACGAGCAGTACTTC. Amino acid sequence: CASSQVAGTGYEQYF.

This clone was picked up one time. The chain is built from TRBV28 and TRBJ1-4, with 7 bases that match TRBD1. With 5 bases clipped from V and 8 bases from J, the junction kept 11 bases outside the gene matches. CDR3 length equals 15 residues. The germline V gene has CDR1 MDHEN and CDR2 SYDVKM. CDR3 loop: CASSQRTGGAEKLFF. The CDR3 DNA is TGTGCCAGCAGTCAGAGGACAGGAGGGGCCGAAAAACTGTTTTTT.

V is TRBV24-1 and J is TRBJ1-1; the D gene is possibly TRBD1 (5 bases). The CDR3 spans 14 residues. Germline lookup yields CDR1 KGHDR and CDR2 SFDVKD. Trimming left V 9 bases short and J 0 bases short, with 13 bases between. The CDR3 DNA sequence: TGTGCCACCTCGGACAATACGGTGAACACTGAAGCTTTCTTT. Amino acid sequence: CATSDNTVNTEAFF.

This clone was found a few times. The chain recombines TRBV29-1 with TRBJ2-3; D is perhaps TRBD1 (6 bases). The CDR3 length is 14 residues. Trimming took off 4 bases at V and 4 bases at J, with 15 bases between the two ends. The germline V gene has CDR1 SQVTM and CDR2 ANQGSEA. The CDR3 protein is CSVGRGSPPDTQYF. As DNA, the CDR3 is TGCAGCGTTGGCAGGGGCAGTCCACCAGATACGCAGTATTTT.

V and J are TRBV6-5 and TRBJ1-1; 9 nucleotides match TRBD1. Trimming removed 4 bases from V and 6 bases from J; junction bases left unmatched: 9. Germline V CDR1 and CDR2: MNHEY, SVGAGI. The CDR3 has 15 amino acids. CDR3 in DNA: TGTGCCAGCAGTTCTGGACAGGGGATTTGGTCTGAAGCTTTCTTT. It encodes CASSSGQGIWSEAFF.

The chain employs TRBV2 and TRBJ2-3; 9 bases align to TRBD2. The germline gives CDR1 SNHLY, CDR2 FYNNEI. V was pared by 1 base and J by 1 base, with 9 bases of the junction left unmatched. There are 18 residues in the CDR3. The CDR3 protein is CASSEGKGTSGRTDTQYF. The CDR3 region has the DNA TGTGCCAGCAGTGAAGGGAAGGGAACTAGCGGGCGCACAGATACGCAGTATTTT.

The CDR3: CASSPHGAGGPTGELFF. The DNA of the CDR3 is TGCGCCAGCAGCCCCCATGGGGCGGGAGGGCCCACCGGGGAGCTGTTTTTT. The genes are TRBV5-1 and TRBJ2-2, with 9 nucleotides matching TRBD2. Germline CDR1 SGHRS, CDR2 YFSETQ. This CDR3 contains 17 residues. After removal of 4 bases from V and 4 bases from J, the junction contained 11 bases not matched to a gene.

In this sample, this clone turned up a few times. The CDR3 coding sequence is TGTGCCAGCAGCGCCTACGGGAGCGTGTACAATGAGCAGTTCTTC. Its translation: CASSAYGSVYNEQFF. The V and J genes are TRBV9 and TRBJ2-1, with D perhaps matching TRBD2 (6 bases). Looked up from germline, CDR1 is SGDLS and CDR2 is YYNGEE. Trimming left V 3 bases short and J 4 bases short, with 14 bases between. The length of the CDR3 is 15 residues. Combining the CDR3 with reference TRBV9 and TRBJ2-1 gives the whole variable domain DSGVTQTPKHLITATGQRVTLRCSPRSGDLSVYWYQQSLDQGLQFLIQYYNGEERAKGNILERFSAQQFPDLHSELNLSSLELGDSALYFCASSAYGSVYNEQFFGPGTRLTVL.

The gene calls are TRBV11-2 and TRBJ1-5; D may be TRBD1 (6 bases). V gave up 5 bases and J gave up 1 base, with 12 bases separating them. Per the germline V gene, CDR1 is SGHAT and CDR2 is FQNNGV. This CDR3 has 15 amino acids. CDR3 in amino acids: CASSPSRGSNQPQHF. CDR3 DNA: TGTGCCAGCAGCCCCTCTAGGGGGAGCAATCAGCCCCAGCATTTT.

The sample holds a few counts of this clone. The gene calls are TRBV19 and TRBJ1-2; 10 nucleotides align to TRBD1. J gave up 8 bases and V 10 bases, and 7 bases lay outside the gene matches. Germline assignment: CDR1 LNHDA and CDR2 SQIVND (reference sequence). This CDR3 region has 12 residues. The CDR3 DNA reads TGTGCCACCAGACAGGGGGCCAGGGGCTACACCTTC. Translated, it gives CATRQGARGYTF.

The chain recombines TRBV6-1 with TRBJ1-2; D not certain. Trimming pared 2 bases from V and 5 bases from J, leaving 9 bases between. Germline values: CDR1 MNHNS, CDR2 SASEGT. There are 13 residues in the CDR3. CDR3 sequence (DNA): TGTGCCAGCAGTGAATTGCAGTATTATGGCTACACCTTC. Amino acids: CASSELQYYGYTF.

The V call is TRBV28, the J call TRBJ2-6, with a weak D call TRBD1 (5 bases). Germline V gives CDR1 MDHEN, CDR2 SYDVKM. Trimming shortened V by 5 bases and J by 0 bases, and 20 bases separated the two germline ends. The CDR3 has 19 residues. The CDR3 sequence is CASSNRRITVFSGANVLTF. The CDR3 DNA is TGTGCCAGCAGTAACAGGCGTATAACAGTGTTCTCTGGGGCCAACGTCCTGACTTTC.

The rearrangement joins TRBV27 to TRBJ2-2; unclear D gene. The germline V gene has CDR1 MNHEY and CDR2 SMNVEV (reference sequence). This CDR3 comprises 13 residues. V was pared by 6 bases and J by 5 bases, with 10 bases between. The CDR3 DNA reads TGTGCCAGCAGGACCCCCGGGACCGGGGAGCTGTTTTTT. Its protein is CASRTPGTGELFF.

The chain uses TRBV5-6 and TRBJ1-1, with 7 bases that match TRBD1. Germline V gene data show CDR1 as SGHDT and CDR2 as YYEEEE. Germline trimming cut 2 bases from V and 7 bases from J; bases unmatched to any gene: 11. The CDR3 is made up of 15 amino acids. Here the CDR3 DNA reads TGTGCCAGCAGCTTAGACACGACAGGGTACAGTGAAGCTTTCTTT. It codes for CASSLDTTGYSEAFF.

The genes are TRBV7-2 and TRBJ2-2; TRBD2 aligns across 10 bases. CDR3 length: 17 amino acids. With V trimmed by 0 bases and J by 7 bases, 8 bases remained unmatched. The germline V gene has CDR1 SGHTA and CDR2 FQGNSA. The CDR3: CASSLAGLAGDDGELFF. The CDR3 nucleotides are TGTGCCAGCAGCTTAGCGGGTCTAGCGGGAGATGACGGGGAGCTGTTTTTT.